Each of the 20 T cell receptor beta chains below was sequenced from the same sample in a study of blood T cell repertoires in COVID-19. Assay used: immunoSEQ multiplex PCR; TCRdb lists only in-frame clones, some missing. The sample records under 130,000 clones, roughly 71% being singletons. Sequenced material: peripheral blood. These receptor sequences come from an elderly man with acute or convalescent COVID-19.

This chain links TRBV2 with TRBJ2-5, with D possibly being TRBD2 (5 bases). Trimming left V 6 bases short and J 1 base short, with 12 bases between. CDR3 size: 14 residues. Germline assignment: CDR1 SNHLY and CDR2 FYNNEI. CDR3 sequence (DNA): TGTGCCAGCAGGTATACGGGGATCCAAGAGACCCAGTACTTC. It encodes CASRYTGIQETQYF.

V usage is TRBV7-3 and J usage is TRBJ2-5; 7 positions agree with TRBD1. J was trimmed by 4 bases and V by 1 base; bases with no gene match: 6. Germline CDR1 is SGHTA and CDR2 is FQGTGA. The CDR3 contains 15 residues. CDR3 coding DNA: TGTGCCAGCAGCTTAAGGGGACAGCCCGGAGAGACCCAGTACTTC. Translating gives CASSLRGQPGETQYF.

The CDR3 coding sequence is TGTGCCAGCAGTTTAGTTCGGAACACCATATATTTT. As protein: CASSLVRNTIYF. This chain connects TRBV12-3 or TRBV12-4 to TRBJ1-3; no definite D call. V was trimmed by 1 base and J by 7 bases, leaving 5 bases between them. The CDR3 length is 12 residues.

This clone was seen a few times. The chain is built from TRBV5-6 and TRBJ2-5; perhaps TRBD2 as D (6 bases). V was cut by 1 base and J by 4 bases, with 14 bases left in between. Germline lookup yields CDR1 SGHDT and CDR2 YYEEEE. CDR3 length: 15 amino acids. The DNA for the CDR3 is TGTGCCAGCAGCTTGACCGGGACTTTAAGAGAGACCCAGTACTTC. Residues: CASSLTGTLRETQYF.

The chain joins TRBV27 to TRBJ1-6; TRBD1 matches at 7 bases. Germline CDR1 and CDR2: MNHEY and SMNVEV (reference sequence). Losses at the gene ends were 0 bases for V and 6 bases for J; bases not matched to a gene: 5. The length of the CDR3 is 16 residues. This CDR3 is CASSLSGDRFNSPLHF. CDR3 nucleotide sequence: TGTGCCAGCAGTTTATCCGGGGACAGATTTAATTCACCCCTCCACTTT.

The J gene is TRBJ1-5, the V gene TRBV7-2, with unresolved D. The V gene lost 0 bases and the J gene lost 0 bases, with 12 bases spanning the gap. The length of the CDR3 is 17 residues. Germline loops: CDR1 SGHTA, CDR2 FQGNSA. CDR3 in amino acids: CASSLAPVAFSNQPQHF. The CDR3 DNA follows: TGTGCCAGCAGCTTAGCCCCGGTCGCCTTTAGCAATCAGCCCCAGCATTTT.

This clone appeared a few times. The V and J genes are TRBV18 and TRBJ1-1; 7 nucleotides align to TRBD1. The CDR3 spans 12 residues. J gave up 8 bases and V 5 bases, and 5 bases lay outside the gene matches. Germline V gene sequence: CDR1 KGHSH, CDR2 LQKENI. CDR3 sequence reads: CASSSETGEAFF. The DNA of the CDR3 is TGTGCCAGCTCATCAGAGACAGGGGAAGCTTTCTTT.

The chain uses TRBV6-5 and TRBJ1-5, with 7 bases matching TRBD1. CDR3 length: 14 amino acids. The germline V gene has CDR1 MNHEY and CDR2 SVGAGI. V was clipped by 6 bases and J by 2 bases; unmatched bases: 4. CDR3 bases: TGTGCCAGCAGGATAACAGGGGGCAATCAGCCCCAGCATTTT. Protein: CASRITGGNQPQHF.

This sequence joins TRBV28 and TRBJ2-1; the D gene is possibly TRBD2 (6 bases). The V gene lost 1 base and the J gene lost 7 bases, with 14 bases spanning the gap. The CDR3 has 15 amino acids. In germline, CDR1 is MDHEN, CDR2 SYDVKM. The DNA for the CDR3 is TGTGCCAGCAGTTTATTGTCCGACGGGAGTAATGAGCAGTTCTTC. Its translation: CASSLLSDGSNEQFF.

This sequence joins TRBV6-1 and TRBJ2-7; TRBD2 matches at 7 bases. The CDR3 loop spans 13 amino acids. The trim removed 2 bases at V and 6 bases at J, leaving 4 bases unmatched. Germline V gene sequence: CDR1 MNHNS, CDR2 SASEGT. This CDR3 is CASSEMGRGEQYF. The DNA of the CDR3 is TGTGCCAGCAGTGAAATGGGGAGGGGCGAGCAGTACTTC.

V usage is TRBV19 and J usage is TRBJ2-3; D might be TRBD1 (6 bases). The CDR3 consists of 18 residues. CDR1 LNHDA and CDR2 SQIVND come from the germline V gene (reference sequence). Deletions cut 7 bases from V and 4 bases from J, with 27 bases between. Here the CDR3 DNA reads TGTGCCAGTACCAATAGGGCGGCAAGGGCAGGGGTCGCAGATACGCAGTATTTT. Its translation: CASTNRAARAGVADTQYF.

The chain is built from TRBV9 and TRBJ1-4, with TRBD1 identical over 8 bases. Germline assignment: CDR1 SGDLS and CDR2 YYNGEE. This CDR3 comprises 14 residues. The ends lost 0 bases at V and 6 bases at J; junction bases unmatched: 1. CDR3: CASSVEQGDEKLFF. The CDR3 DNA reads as TGTGCCAGCAGCGTAGAACAGGGGGATGAAAAACTGTTTTTT. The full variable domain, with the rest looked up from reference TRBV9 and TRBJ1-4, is DSGVTQTPKHLITATGQRVTLRCSPRSGDLSVYWYQQSLDQGLQFLIQYYNGEERAKGNILERFSAQQFPDLHSELNLSSLELGDSALYFCASSVEQGDEKLFFGSGTQLSVL.

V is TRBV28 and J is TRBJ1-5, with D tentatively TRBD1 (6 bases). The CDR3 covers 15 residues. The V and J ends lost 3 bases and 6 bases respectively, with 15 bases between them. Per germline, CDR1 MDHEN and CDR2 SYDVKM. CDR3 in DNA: TGTGCCAGCAGTTTGGCCCGGGGGGCGCTTCAGCCCCAGCATTTT. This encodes CASSLARGALQPQHF.

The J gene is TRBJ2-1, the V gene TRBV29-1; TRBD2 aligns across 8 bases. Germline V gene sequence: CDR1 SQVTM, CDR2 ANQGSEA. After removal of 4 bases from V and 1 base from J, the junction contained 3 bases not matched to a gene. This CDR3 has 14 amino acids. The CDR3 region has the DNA TGCAGCGTTGGCCAGCGGGGGTCCTACAATGAGCAGTTCTTC. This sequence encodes CSVGQRGSYNEQFF.

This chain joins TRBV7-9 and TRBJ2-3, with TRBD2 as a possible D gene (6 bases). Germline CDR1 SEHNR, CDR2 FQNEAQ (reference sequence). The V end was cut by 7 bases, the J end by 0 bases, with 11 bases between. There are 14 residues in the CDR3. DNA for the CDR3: TGTGCCAGCACCGGGGCGGGAAGCACAGATACGCAGTATTTT. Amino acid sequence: CASTGAGSTDTQYF.

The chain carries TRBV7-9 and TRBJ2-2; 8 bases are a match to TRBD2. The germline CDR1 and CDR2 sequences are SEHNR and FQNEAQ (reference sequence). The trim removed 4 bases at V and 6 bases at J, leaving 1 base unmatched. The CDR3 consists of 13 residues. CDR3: CASSWTSSGELFF. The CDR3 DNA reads TGTGCCAGCAGCTGGACTAGCTCCGGGGAGCTGTTTTTT.

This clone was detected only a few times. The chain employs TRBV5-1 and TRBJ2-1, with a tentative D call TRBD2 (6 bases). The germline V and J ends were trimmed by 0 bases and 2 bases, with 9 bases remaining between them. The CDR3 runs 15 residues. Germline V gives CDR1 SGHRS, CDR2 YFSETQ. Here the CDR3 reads CASSLVGEAYNEQFF. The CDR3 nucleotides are TGCGCCAGCAGCTTGGTTGGGGAGGCCTACAATGAGCAGTTCTTC. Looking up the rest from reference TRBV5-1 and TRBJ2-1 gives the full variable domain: KAGVTQTPRYLIKTRGQQVTLSCSPISGHRSVSWYQQTPGQGLQFLFEYFSETQRNKGNFPGRFSGRQFSNSRSEMNVSTLELGDSALYLCASSLVGEAYNEQFFGPGTRLTVL.

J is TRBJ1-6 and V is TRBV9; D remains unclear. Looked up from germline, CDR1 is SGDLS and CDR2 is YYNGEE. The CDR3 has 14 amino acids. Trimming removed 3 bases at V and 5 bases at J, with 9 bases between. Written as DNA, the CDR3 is TGTGCCAGCAGCGGAGTCAGGAATAATTCACCCCTCCACTTT. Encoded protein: CASSGVRNNSPLHF.

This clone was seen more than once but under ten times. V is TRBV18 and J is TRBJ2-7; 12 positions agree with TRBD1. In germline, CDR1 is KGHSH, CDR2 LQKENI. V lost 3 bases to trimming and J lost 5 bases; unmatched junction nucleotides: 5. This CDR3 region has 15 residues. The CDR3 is CASSPSGTGGNEQYF. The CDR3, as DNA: TGTGCCAGCTCACCGTCCGGGACAGGGGGCAACGAGCAGTACTTC.

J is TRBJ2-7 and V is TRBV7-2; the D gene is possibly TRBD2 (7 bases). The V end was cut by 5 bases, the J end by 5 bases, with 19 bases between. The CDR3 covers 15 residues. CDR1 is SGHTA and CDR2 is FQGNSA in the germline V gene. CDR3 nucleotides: TGTGCCAGCAGCCCAGGGAGGGGGGGGTTCGACGAGCAGTACTTC. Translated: CASSPGRGGFDEQYF. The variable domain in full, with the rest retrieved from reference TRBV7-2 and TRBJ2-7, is GAGVSQSPSNKVTEKGKDVELRCDPISGHTALYWYRQSLGQGLEFLIYFQGNSAPDKSGLPSDRFSAERTGGSVSTLTIQRTQQEDSAVYLCASSPGRGGFDEQYFGPGTRLTVT.